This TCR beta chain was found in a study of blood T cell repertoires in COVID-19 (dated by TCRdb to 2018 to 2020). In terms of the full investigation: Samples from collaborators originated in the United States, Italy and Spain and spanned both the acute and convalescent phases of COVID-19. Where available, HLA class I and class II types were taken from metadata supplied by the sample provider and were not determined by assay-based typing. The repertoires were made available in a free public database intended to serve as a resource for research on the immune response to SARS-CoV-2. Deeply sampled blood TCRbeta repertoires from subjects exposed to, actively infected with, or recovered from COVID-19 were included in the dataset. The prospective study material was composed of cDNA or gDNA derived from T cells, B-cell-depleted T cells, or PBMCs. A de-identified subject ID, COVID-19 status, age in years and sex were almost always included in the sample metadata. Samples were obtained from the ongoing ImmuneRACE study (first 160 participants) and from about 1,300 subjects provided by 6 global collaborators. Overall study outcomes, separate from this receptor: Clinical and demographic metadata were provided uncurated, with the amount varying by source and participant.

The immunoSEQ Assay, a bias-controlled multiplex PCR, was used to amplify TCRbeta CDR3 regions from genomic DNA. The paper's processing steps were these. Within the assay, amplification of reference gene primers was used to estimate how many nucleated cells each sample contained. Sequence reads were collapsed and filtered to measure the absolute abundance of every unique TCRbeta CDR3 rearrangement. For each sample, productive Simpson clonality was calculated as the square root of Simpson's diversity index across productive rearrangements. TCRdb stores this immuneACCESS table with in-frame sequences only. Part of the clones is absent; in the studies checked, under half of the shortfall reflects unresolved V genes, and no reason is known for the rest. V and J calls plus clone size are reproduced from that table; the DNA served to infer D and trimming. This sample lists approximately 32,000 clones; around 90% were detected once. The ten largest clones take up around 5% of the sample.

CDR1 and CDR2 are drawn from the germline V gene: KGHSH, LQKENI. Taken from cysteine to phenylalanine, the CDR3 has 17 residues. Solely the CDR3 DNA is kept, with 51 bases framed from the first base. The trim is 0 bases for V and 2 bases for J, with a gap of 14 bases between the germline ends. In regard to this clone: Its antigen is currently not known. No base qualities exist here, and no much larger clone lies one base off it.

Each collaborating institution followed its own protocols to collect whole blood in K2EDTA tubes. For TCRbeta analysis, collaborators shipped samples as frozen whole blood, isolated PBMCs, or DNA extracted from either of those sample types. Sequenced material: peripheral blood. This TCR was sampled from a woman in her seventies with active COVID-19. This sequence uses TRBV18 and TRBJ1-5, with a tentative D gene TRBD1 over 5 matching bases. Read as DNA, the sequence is TGTGCCAGCTCACCACCGGGGGGTACGATGGGCAATCAGCCCCAGCATTTT. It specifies CASSPPGGTMGNQPQHF.